This T cell receptor (beta chain) comes out of a study of radiotherapy plus CTLA-4 blockade in lung cancer. Study-level background: Objective responses emerged in about 20% of patients, and around 30% attained disease control.

With 0 bases clipped from V and 0 bases from J, the junction kept 7 bases outside the gene matches. CDR3 size: 17 residues. Per germline, CDR1 MNHEY and CDR2 SMNVEV (reference sequence). Here immunoSEQ multiplex PCR was the method, and the copy in TCRdb shows in-frame clones only, minus some. The sample shows approximately 70,000 clones, 60% to 80% of them seen only once. This sequence originates from a human donor with non-small cell lung cancer whose response to radiotherapy plus ipilimumab could not be evaluated. Some clones in this sample may be carry-over from other donors' samples. The chain has TRBV27 and TRBJ2-5; 7 nucleotides match TRBD2. Material: peripheral blood, obtained from a patient treated with radiotherapy plus ipilimumab. The CDR3 DNA reads TGTGCCAGCAGTTTATCGTCGGTAGCGGGCTACCAAGAGACCCAGTACTTC. It encodes CASSLSSVAGYQETQYF.